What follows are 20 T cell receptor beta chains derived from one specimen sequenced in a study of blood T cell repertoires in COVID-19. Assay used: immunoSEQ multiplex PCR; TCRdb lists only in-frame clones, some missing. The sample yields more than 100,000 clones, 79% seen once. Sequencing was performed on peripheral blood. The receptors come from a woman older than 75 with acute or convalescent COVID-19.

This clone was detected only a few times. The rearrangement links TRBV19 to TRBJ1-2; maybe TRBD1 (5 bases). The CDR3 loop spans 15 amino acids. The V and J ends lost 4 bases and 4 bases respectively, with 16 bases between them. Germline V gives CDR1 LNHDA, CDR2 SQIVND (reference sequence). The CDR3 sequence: CASSNGPGGVYGYTF. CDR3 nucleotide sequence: TGTGCCAGTAGTAACGGACCCGGGGGGGTCTATGGCTACACCTTC.

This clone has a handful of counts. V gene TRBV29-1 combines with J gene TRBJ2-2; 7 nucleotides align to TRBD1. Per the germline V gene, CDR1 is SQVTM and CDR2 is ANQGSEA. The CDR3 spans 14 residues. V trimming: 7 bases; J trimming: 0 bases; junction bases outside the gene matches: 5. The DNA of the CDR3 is TGCAGCGGATCAGGACAGGCGAACACCGGGGAGCTGTTTTTT. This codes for CSGSGQANTGELFF.

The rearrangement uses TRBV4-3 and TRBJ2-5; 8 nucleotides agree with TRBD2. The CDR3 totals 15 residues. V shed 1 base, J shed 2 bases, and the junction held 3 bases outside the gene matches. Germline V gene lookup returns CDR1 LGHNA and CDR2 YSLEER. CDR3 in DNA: TGCGCCAGCAGCCAAGGCGGGGGGTTACAAGAGACCCAGTACTTC. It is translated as CASSQGGGLQETQYF.

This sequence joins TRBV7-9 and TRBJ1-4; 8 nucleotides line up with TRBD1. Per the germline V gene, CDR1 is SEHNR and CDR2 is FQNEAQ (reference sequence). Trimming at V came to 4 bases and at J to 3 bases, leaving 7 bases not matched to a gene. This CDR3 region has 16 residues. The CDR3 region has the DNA TGTGCCAGCAGCTCCAGCCAGGGGGCGGCTAATGAAAAACTGTTTTTT. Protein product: CASSSSQGAANEKLFF.

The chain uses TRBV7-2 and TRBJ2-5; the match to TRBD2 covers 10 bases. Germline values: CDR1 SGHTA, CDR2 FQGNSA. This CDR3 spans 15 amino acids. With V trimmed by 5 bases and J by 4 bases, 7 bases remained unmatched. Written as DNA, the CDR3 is TGTGCCAGCAGCACCGGAGCGGGGGGGCGAGAGACCCAGTACTTC. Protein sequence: CASSTGAGGRETQYF.

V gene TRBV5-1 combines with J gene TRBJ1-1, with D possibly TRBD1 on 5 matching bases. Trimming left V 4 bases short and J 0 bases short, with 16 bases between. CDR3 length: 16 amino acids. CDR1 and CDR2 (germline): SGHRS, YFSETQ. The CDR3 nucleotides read TGCGCCAGCAGCGGACGACAGATATCAATGAACACTGAAGCTTTCTTT. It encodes CASSGRQISMNTEAFF.

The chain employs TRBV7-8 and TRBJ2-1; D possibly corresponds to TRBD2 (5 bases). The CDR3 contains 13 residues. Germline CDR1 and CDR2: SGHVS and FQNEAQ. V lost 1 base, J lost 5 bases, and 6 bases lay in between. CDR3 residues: CASSLVANNEQFF. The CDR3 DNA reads TGTGCCAGCAGCTTAGTAGCGAACAATGAGCAGTTCTTC.

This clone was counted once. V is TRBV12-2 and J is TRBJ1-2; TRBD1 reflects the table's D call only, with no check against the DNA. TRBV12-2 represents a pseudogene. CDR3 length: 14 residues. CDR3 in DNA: TGTGCAAGTCGCTTAGCCAGGGGGAACTATGGCTACACCTTC. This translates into CASRLARGNYGYTF.

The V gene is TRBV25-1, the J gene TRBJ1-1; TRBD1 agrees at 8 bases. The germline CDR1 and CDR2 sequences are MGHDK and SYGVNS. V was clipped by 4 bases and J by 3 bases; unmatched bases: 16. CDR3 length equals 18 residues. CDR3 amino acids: CASSGPRDRKVLDTEAFF. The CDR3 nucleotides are TGTGCCAGCAGTGGACCACGGGACAGGAAAGTTTTGGACACTGAAGCTTTCTTT.

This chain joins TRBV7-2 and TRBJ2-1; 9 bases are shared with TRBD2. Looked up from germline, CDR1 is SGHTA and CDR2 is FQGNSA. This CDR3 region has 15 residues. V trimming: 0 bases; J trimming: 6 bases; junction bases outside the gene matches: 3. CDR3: CASSLASGSFNEQFF. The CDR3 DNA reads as TGTGCCAGCAGCTTAGCTAGCGGGAGTTTCAATGAGCAGTTCTTC.

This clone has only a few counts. The chain's CDR3 is CATSDPGQAGGGYTF. In DNA, the CDR3 is TGTGCCACCAGTGATCCGGGACAGGCAGGAGGGGGCTACACCTTC. The chain recombines TRBV24-1 with TRBJ1-2; 8 positions agree with TRBD1. The CDR3 sequence is 15 residues long. Losses at the gene ends were 3 bases for V and 8 bases for J; bases not matched to a gene: 10. Germline CDR1 KGHDR, CDR2 SFDVKD.

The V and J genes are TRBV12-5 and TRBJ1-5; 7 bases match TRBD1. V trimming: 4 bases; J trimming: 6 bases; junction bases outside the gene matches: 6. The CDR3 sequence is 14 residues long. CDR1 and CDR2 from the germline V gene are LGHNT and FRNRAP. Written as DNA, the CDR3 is TGTGCTAGTGGTTACACAGGGGACAGTCAGCCCCAGCATTTT. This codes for CASGYTGDSQPQHF.

CDR3 in amino acids: CASSLGPGDYGYTF. The CDR3 nucleotides read TGTGCCAGCAGCTTAGGCCCGGGAGACTATGGCTACACCTTC. The rearrangement joins TRBV7-2 to TRBJ1-2; D not certain. The germline gives CDR1 SGHTA, CDR2 FQGNSA. The CDR3 is made up of 14 amino acids. Trimming took 1 base from V and 3 from J, leaving 9 bases between them. Full variable domain (missing parts from reference TRBV7-2 and TRBJ1-2): GAGVSQSPSNKVTEKGKDVELRCDPISGHTALYWYRQSLGQGLEFLIYFQGNSAPDKSGLPSDRFSAERTGGSVSTLTIQRTQQEDSAVYLCASSLGPGDYGYTFGSGTRLTVV.

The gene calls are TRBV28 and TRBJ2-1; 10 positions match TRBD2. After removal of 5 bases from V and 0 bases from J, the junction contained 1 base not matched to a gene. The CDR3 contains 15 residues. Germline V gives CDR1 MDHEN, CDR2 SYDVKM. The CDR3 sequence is CASSASGSSYNEQFF. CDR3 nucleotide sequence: TGTGCCAGCAGTGCTAGCGGGAGCTCCTACAATGAGCAGTTCTTC.

Here the CDR3 DNA reads TGTGCCTGGGGGGACAGGGGTAATGAAAAACTGTTTTTT. The encoded protein is CAWGDRGNEKLFF. The genes are TRBV30 and TRBJ1-4; 10 bases match TRBD1. Germline assignment: CDR1 GTSNPN and CDR2 SVGIG (reference sequence). This CDR3 contains 13 residues. V lost 5 bases, J lost 4 bases, and 1 base stayed unmatched.

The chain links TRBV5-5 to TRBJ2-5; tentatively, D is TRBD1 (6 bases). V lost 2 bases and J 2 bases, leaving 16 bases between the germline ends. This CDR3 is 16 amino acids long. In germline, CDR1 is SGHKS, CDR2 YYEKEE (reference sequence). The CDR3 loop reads CASSLATGRSQETQYF. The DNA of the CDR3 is TGTGCCAGCAGCTTAGCGACAGGCCGCAGTCAAGAGACCCAGTACTTC.

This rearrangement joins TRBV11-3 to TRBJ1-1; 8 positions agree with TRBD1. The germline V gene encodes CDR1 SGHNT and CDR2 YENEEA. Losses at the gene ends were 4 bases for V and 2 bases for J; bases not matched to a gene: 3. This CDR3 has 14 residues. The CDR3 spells CASSSSGGNTEAFF. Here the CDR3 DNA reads TGTGCCAGCAGCTCCTCAGGGGGCAACACTGAAGCTTTCTTT.

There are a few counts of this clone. The CDR3 sequence is CASSTGTGYEQYF. Written as DNA, the CDR3 is TGTGCCAGCAGCACCGGGACAGGCTACGAGCAGTACTTC. The chain combines TRBV7-3 with TRBJ2-7; 8 bases agree with TRBD1. Trimming cost V 5 bases and J 3 bases; bases outside gene matches: 3. The CDR3 is 13 residues long. CDR1 SGHTA and CDR2 FQGTGA come from the germline V gene. Full variable domain (outside the CDR3, taken from reference TRBV7-3 and TRBJ2-7): GAGVSQTPSNKVTEKGKYVELRCDPISGHTALYWYRQSLGQGPEFLIYFQGTGAADDSGLPNDRFFAVRPEGSVSTLKIQRTERGDSAVYLCASSTGTGYEQYFGPGTRLTVT.

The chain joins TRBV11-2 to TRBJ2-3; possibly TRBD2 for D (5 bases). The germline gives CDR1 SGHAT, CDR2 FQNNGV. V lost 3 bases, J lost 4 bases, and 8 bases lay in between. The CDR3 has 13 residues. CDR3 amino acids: CASSLGVADTQYF. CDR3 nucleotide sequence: TGTGCCAGCAGCTTGGGAGTTGCAGATACGCAGTATTTT.

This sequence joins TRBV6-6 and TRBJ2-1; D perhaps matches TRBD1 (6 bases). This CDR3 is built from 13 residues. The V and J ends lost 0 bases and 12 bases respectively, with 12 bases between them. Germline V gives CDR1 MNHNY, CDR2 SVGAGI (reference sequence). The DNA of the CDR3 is TGTGCCAGCAGTTACTCCTGGGACATTCGGCAGTTCTTC. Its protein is CASSYSWDIRQFF.